This TCR beta chain was identified in a study of T cell changes during pregnancy in multiple sclerosis. CDR1 LGHNA and CDR2 YNFKEQ come from the germline V gene. The V end lost 1 base, the J end lost 7 bases, and 16 bases lay between the germline ends. The CDR3 length is 15 residues. The table came from immunoSEQ multiplex PCR; TCRdb's copy has only in-frame clones and leaves some out. The sample has more than 85,000 clones; roughly 94% are singletons. The source of this sequence is a female donor in good health, enrolled as a control in a pregnancy study. The chain combines TRBV4-2 with TRBJ1-2; no reliable D call. The material sequenced was peripheral blood, taken after pregnancy. The CDR3 reads CASSQVTGWTSGYTF. CDR3 coding DNA: TGTGCCAGCAGCCAAGTTACCGGGTGGACTAGTGGCTACACCTTC.